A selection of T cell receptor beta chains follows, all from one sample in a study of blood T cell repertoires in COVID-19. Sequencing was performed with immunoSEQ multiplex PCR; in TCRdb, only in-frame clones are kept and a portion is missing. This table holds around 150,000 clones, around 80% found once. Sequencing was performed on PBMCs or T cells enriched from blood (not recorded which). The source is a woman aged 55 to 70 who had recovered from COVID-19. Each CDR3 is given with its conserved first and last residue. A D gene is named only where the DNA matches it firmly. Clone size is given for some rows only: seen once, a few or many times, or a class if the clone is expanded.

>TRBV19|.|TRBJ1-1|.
TGTGCCAGTAGCAGATACGGACAGAACACTGAAGCTTTCTTT
CASSRYGQNTEAFF
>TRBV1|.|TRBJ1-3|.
TGCACCAGCAGTGATGGAGGGACAGGGTTTAGCTCTGGAAACACCATATATTTT
CTSSDGGTGFSSGNTIYF
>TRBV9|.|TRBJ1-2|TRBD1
TGTGCCAGCAGCGTAGACGTTAGCCAGGACAGGCAGTATGGCTACACCTTC
CASSVDVSQDRQYGYTF
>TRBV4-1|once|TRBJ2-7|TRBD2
TGCGCCAGCAGCCTTCCGGGAGGTGGCGGCCCGAGCTCCTACGAGCAGTACTTC
CASSLPGGGGPSSYEQYF
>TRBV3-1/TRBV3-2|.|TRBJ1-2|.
TGTGCCAGCAGCCAGCAGGGGCGGGGGGATGGCTACACCTTC
CASSQQGRGDGYTF
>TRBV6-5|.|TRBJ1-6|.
TGTGCCAGCCTGAGGCCGGGGGACTATTCACCCCTCCACTTT
CASLRPGDYSPLHF
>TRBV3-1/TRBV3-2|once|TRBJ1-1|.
TGTGCCAGCAGCCCTCGACAGTACACTGAAGCTTTCTTT
CASSPRQYTEAFF
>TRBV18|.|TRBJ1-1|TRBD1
TGTGCCAGCTCACCAAGCGGGACAGGGGGTAGGAACACTGAAGCTTTCTTT
CASSPSGTGGRNTEAFF
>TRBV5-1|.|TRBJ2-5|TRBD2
TGCGCCAGCAGCTTGGCCGGTTCGGGGGGAGAGACCCAGTACTTC
CASSLAGSGGETQYF
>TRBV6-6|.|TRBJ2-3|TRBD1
TGTGCCAGCAGTAAACAGGGGGCGGGTATCGCAGATACGCAGTATTTT
CASSKQGAGIADTQYF
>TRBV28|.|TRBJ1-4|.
TGTGCCAGCAGTTTGGGGCAGGGCTATGAAAAACTGTTTTTT
CASSLGQGYEKLFF
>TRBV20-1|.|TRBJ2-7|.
TGCAGTGCTAGTGGCAGCGGCGCCTACGAGCAGTACTTC
CSASGSGAYEQYF
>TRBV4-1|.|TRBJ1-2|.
TGCGCCAGCAGCCAAGGATTAGGAGGGAACTATGGCTACACCTTC
CASSQGLGGNYGYTF
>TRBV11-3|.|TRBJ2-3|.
TGTGCCAGCAGCACCCGGGACTTAGATACGCAGTATTTT
CASSTRDLDTQYF
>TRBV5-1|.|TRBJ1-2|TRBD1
TGCGCCAGCAGCTTGATACCGGGACAGGGGAATGGCTACACCTTC
CASSLIPGQGNGYTF
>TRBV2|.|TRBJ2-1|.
TGTGCCAGCGGTCGGGAGCCCCCTTGGGATGAGCAGTTCTTC
CASGREPPWDEQFF
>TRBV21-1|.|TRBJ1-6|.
TGTGCCAGCAGTAAGAGGTGGGGCAGGAGAAATTCACCCCTCCACTTT
CASSKRWGRRNSPLHF
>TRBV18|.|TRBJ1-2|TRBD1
TGTGCCAGCTCACCAAAACAGGGGCGCGGCTACACCTTC
CASSPKQGRGYTF
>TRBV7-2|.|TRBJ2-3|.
TGTGCCAGCAGCTCCTCCTTCGCAGATACGCAGTATTTT
CASSSSFADTQYF
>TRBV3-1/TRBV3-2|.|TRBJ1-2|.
TGTGCCAGCAGCCAATATCGGGGGGATTATCTTGGCTACACCTTC
CASSQYRGDYLGYTF
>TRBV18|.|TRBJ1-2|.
TGTGCCAGCTCCTCCGGAGGAGGGGTTGGCGGCTACACCTTC
CASSSGGGVGGYTF
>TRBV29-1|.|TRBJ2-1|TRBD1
TGCAGCGTTGATCGACGGGACAGCGCCGAGCAGTTCTTC
CSVDRRDSAEQFF
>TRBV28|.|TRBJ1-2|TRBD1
TGTGCCAGCAAAGGAGTTCAGGGGGCAGGCCTACAGTCCTATGGCTACACCTTC
CASKGVQGAGLQSYGYTF
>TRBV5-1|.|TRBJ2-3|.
TGCGCCAGCACCCAGGGCAGCACAGATACGCAGTATTTT
CASTQGSTDTQYF
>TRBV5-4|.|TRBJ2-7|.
TGTGCCAGCAGCCTCGGTACTAACTACGAGCAGTACTTC
CASSLGTNYEQYF
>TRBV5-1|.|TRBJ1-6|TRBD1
TGCGCCAGCAGCCCAGGGACAGGGACTTCCTATAATTCACCCCTCCACTTT
CASSPGTGTSYNSPLHF
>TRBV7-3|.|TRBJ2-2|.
TGTGCCAGCAGCTTCGTAGCGTCCGGGGAGCTGTTTTTT
CASSFVASGELFF
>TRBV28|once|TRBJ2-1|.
TGTGCCAGCAGCGCGACCTACAATGAGCAGTTCTTC
CASSATYNEQFF
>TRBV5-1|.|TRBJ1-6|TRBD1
TGCGCCAGCAGCCTAGGACAGGGAGGGAATTCACCCCTCCACTTT
CASSLGQGGNSPLHF
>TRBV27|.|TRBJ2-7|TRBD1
TGTGCCAGCAGTTTATCACAGGGGCCCTACGAGCAGTACTTC
CASSLSQGPYEQYF
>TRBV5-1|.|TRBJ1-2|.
TGCGCCAGCAGCTTGAGTAGCAGCCCGTACTATGGCTACACCTTC
CASSLSSSPYYGYTF
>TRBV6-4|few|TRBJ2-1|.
TGTGCCAGCAGTCTGCCCCGGGACTTCTCCTACAATGAGCAGTTCTTC
CASSLPRDFSYNEQFF
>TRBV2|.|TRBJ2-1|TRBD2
TGTGCCAGCAGTCCCCTGGGACTAGCGGGGGGAAATGAGCAGTTCTTC
CASSPLGLAGGNEQFF
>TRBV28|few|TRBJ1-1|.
TGTGCCAGCAGTTCAGGGGTTTGGGCGACTGAAGCTTTCTTT
CASSSGVWATEAFF
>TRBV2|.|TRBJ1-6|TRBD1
TGTGCCAGCAGTCCCCGGACAGGGAGCTCCTATAATTCACCCCTCCACTTT
CASSPRTGSSYNSPLHF
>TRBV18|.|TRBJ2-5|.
TGTGCCAGCTCACCAATACAAGAGACCCAGTACTTC
CASSPIQETQYF
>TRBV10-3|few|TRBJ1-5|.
TGTGCCATTATATACAGGTGGGATCAGCCCCAGCATTTT
CAIIYRWDQPQHF
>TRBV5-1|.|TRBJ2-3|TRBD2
TGCGCCAGCAGCATAGTAGCGGGGGTGGGGACAGATACGCAGTATTTT
CASSIVAGVGTDTQYF
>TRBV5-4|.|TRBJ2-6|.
TGTGCCAGCAGCCCGGGACAAGTCTCTGGGGCCAACGTCCTGACTTTC
CASSPGQVSGANVLTF
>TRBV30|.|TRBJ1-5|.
TGTGCCTGGAGTGTACGGGGGGAGCAGCCCCAGCATTTT
CAWSVRGEQPQHF
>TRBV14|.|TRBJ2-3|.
TGTGCCAGCAGCCAGTTTGGCAGGACTAGCACAGATACGCAGTATTTT
CASSQFGRTSTDTQYF
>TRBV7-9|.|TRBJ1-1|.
TGTGCCAGCAGCCCCCGGGAGGGCCCTGAAGCTTTCTTT
CASSPREGPEAFF
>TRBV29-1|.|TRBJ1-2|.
TGCAGCGCCGGGACCCAGGAGGGGGGCTACACCTTC
CSAGTQEGGYTF
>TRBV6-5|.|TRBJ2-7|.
TGTGCCAGCAGTTCCACTCGACTCTACGAGCAGTACTTC
CASSSTRLYEQYF
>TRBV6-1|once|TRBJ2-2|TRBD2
TGTGCCAGCACTGACCCTCGGGGGGGCAGGACCGGGGAGCTGTTTTTT
CASTDPRGGRTGELFF
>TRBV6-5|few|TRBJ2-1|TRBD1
TGTGCCAGCAGTTCATCCCGGACAGGGGGCTTTGAGCAGTTCTTC
CASSSSRTGGFEQFF
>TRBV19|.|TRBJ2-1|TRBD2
TGTGCCAGTAGTATATGGCTAGCGGGTAACAATGAGCAGTTCTTC
CASSIWLAGNNEQFF
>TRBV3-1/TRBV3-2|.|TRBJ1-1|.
TGTGCCAGCAGCCAACGTGGGGGCCATACTGTGAACACTGAAGCTTTCTTT
CASSQRGGHTVNTEAFF
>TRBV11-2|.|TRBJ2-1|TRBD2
TGTGCCAGCAGCTTAGAAGGGTTAGCGGGCACCTACAATGAGCAGTTCTTC
CASSLEGLAGTYNEQFF
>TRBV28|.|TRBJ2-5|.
TGTGCCAGCAGTAGGGGGGGCCGGGAGACCCAGTACTTC
CASSRGGRETQYF
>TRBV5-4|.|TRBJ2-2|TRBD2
TGTGCCAGCAGCTTGGCTAGGAGCGGACTAGCGGGAAGGACCGGGGAGCTGTTTTTT
CASSLARSGLAGRTGELFF
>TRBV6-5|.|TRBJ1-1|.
TGTGCCAGCAGGCGGGACGGCGAAACTGAAGCTTTCTTT
CASRRDGETEAFF
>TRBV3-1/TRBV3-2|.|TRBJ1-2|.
TGTGCCAGCAGCCAAAACAGGGCATCCACTAACTATGGCTACACCTTC
CASSQNRASTNYGYTF
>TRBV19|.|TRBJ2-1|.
TGTGCCAGTAGTATCGGCGGGGTGTACAATGAGCAGTTCTTC
CASSIGGVYNEQFF
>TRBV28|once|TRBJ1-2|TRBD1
TGTGCCAGCAGTTTAAGCCGGACAGGGTTGACTGGCTACACCTTC
CASSLSRTGLTGYTF
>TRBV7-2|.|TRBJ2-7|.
TGTGCCAGCAGCTCCCAGACAGCATCCTACGAGCAGTACTTC
CASSSQTASYEQYF